This T cell receptor (beta chain) was profiled in a study of shared clonotypes between healthy human individuals. Study as a whole: CD4 naive and memory got three plates each, CD8 naive two, CD8 memory one. Study observations and caveats: Sampling included only blood; tissue repertoires likely differ. Even with large depth, rarefaction showed that sorted-subset sequencing was incomplete.

The protocol was immunoSEQ multiplex PCR, while the TCRdb copy is restricted to in-frame clones and leaves out a portion. The data contain more than 2 million clones, around 93% of them singletons. Germline lookup yields CDR1 SGHRS and CDR2 YFSETQ. The CDR3 contains 15 residues. Trimming cost V 0 bases and J 3 bases; bases outside gene matches: 5. CD45RO-negative, CCR7-positively selected cells formed the naive CD8 fraction, excluding terminally differentiated effector memory CD45RA+ cells. Participating donors were healthy, HIV-negative adults free of recent acute infections or vaccinations. This clone was observed once. Its antigen remains unidentified.

The genes are TRBV5-1 and TRBJ2-7, with 8 positions matching TRBD2. Sequencing was done on a sample of naive CD8+ T cells from PBMCs. This receptor was obtained from a man younger than 35 in good health. Some clones in this sample may be carry-over from other donors' samples. The CDR3 bases are TGCGCCAGCAGCTTGGGAGCGGGGGAAGACTACGAGCAGTACTTC. Residues: CASSLGAGEDYEQYF.